What follows are 21 T cell receptor beta chains derived from one specimen sequenced in a study of T-cell memory formation after mild COVID-19 (dated by TCRdb to about 2021). Library preparation was by 5' RACE. Sequenced on an Illumina NovaSeq 6000. TCRdb took the public reads, trimmed them with fastp at Q25, ran MiXCR for clone calling and kept in-frame beta chains. Every distinct CDR3 protein forms one entry, paired with its most common genes and DNA. The sample profile shows 350,000 to 500,000 distinct CDR3 sequences; more than 15% of them were found once. Approximately 21% of the sample belongs to the ten largest clones. Sequencing was carried out using PBMCs or a T cell subset sorted from them (not recorded which). These receptors all stem from a man aged 18 to 30 who had mild COVID-19 (a few samples of this study predate the infection). The sample titles of this study are shuffled in the database, so cell type and time point are left out; the donor was told from shared clones.

The CDR3 reads CASSFQAGLGNTGELFF. CDR3 nucleotide sequence: TGTGCCAGCAGCTTTCAAGCGGGACTAGGGAACACCGGGGAGCTGTTTTTT. This chain uses TRBV7-3 with TRBJ2-2, with 8 bases fitting TRBD2. J was trimmed by 1 base and V by 3 bases; bases with no gene match: 7. The CDR3 totals 17 residues. The germline V gene encodes CDR1 SGHTA and CDR2 FQGTGA.

This clonotype was seen repeatedly, ten times or more. The chain combines TRBV10-3 with TRBJ2-5; 8 nucleotides match TRBD2. Germline V CDR1 and CDR2: ENHRY, SYGVKD. CDR3 length: 14 residues. After removal of 7 bases from V and 5 bases from J, the junction contained 9 bases not matched to a gene. Here the CDR3 DNA reads TGTGCCATCACCTCAAGCGGGGGAGAGGAGACCCAGTACTTC. Its translation: CAITSSGGEETQYF.

This sequence joins TRBV24-1 and TRBJ2-3; weak D call: TRBD1 (5 bases). Trimming left V 2 bases short and J 2 bases short, with 13 bases between. Germline values: CDR1 KGHDR, CDR2 SFDVKD. The CDR3 has 16 residues. Here the CDR3 reads CATSDSGQANTDTQYF. The CDR3, as DNA: TGTGCCACCAGTGATTCAGGGCAGGCAAACACAGATACGCAGTATTTT.

The chain combines TRBV7-2 with TRBJ2-5, with D unclear. V lost 3 bases, J lost 2 bases, and 7 bases lay in between. This CDR3 has 13 residues. Germline V gives CDR1 SGHTA, CDR2 FQGNSA. CDR3 sequence reads: CASSFLDQETQYF. CDR3 coding DNA: TGTGCCAGCAGCTTTCTAGATCAAGAGACCCAGTACTTC.

This chain joins TRBV3-1 and TRBJ1-2; D might be TRBD1 (5 bases). The CDR3 runs 15 residues. Germline V gene sequence: CDR1 LGHDT, CDR2 YNNKEL (reference sequence). Trimming pared 2 bases from V and 6 bases from J, leaving 16 bases between. Written as DNA, the CDR3 is TGTGCCAGCAGCCAATGGGGTCAGGGAGGGCATGGCTACACCTTC. Translated, it gives CASSQWGQGGHGYTF.

This clonotype turned up a few times. The chain combines TRBV6-2 or TRBV6-3 with TRBJ2-7; a possible D gene is TRBD2 (5 bases). Per the germline V gene, CDR1 is MNHEY and CDR2 is SVGEGT. V was clipped by 8 bases and J by 6 bases, with 23 bases between them. The CDR3 loop spans 15 amino acids. CDR3 nucleotide sequence: TGTGCCAGCGAAACCAGCGGCAGAAACTTCGCCGAGCAGTACTTC. This translates into CASETSGRNFAEQYF.

This clonotype was seen at least ten times. This sequence joins TRBV29-1 and TRBJ1-1; D possibly corresponds to TRBD1 (5 bases). The V and J ends lost 7 bases and 4 bases respectively, with 10 bases between them. The CDR3 has 11 residues. CDR1 is SQVTM, CDR2 ANQGSEA, per germline. Here the CDR3 DNA reads TGCAGCGCCTGTGGGGGCACTGAAGCTTTCTTT. Translation gives CSACGGTEAFF.

This chain joins TRBV20-1 and TRBJ2-7; 8 nucleotides align to TRBD1. V was pared by 0 bases and J by 5 bases, with 6 bases of the junction left unmatched. There are 14 residues in the CDR3. Germline V gene lookup returns CDR1 DFQATT and CDR2 SNEGSKA (reference sequence). Here the CDR3 DNA reads TGCAGTGCTAGAGATCCGGACAGGGTAAACGAGCAGTACGTC. Its translation: CSARDPDRVNEQYV.

This chain joins TRBV21-1 and TRBJ1-2. TRBV21-1 is noted as a pseudogene. This CDR3 spans 17 amino acids. The CDR3 DNA is TGTGCCAGCAGCAAAGATGGAGGGACTCCACGAAACTATGGCTACACCTTC. Protein: CASSKDGGTPRNYGYTF.

This chain joins TRBV2 and TRBJ2-1; maybe TRBD2 (6 bases). With 4 bases removed from V and 10 bases from J, the gap between germline ends came to 11 bases. The CDR3 extends over 12 amino acids. Germline assignment: CDR1 SNHLY and CDR2 FYNNEI. The CDR3 nucleotides are TGTGCCAGCAGTGGAATGGGGAGGGAGCAGTTCTTC. Its translation: CASSGMGREQFF.

A few counts support this clonotype. V and J are TRBV4-2 and TRBJ2-1; 10 bases fit TRBD2. The CDR3 has 16 amino acids. CDR1 is LGHNA, CDR2 YNFKEQ, per germline. The J segment lost 9 bases and the V segment lost 1 base, leaving 9 bases of the junction unmatched. CDR3 nucleotides: TGTGCCAGCAGCCAAGTCCATAGCGGGGGGTATGTTGAGCAGTTCTTC. Amino acids: CASSQVHSGGYVEQFF.

This clonotype occurred a few times. This chain links TRBV4-3 with TRBJ2-1; no definite D call. Germline V lookup: CDR1 LGHNA, CDR2 YSLEER. This CDR3 region has 12 residues. Trimming took 2 bases from V and 6 from J, leaving 5 bases between them. CDR3 DNA: TGCGCCAGCAGCCAAAGTAGCAATGAGCAGTTCTTC. As protein: CASSQSSNEQFF.

This clonotype came up a few times. V and J are TRBV7-2 and TRBJ1-2; D possibly corresponds to TRBD1 (6 bases). Germline CDR1 reads SGHTA; CDR2 reads FQGNSA. This CDR3 is 15 amino acids long. Trimming stripped 5 bases from V and 5 bases from J, with 18 bases between. The CDR3 DNA sequence: TGTGCCAGCAGCAGGGACACGCGGCGACATTATGGCTACACCTTC. Translating it yields CASSRDTRRHYGYTF.

This clonotype was counted between two and nine times. V is TRBV6-2 or TRBV6-3 and J is TRBJ1-5; TRBD1 matches 8 bases. The CDR3 has 18 residues. The V and J ends lost 2 bases and 2 bases, in that order; junction bases with no gene match: 11. The germline gives CDR1 MNHEY, CDR2 SVGEGT. The CDR3 reads CASSYPLTDRGRNQPQHF. The CDR3 DNA sequence: TGTGCCAGCAGTTACCCTCTTACTGACAGGGGACGCAATCAGCCCCAGCATTTT.

This clonotype came up many times. V usage is TRBV5-1 and J usage is TRBJ2-2, with D possibly being TRBD1 (6 bases). Germline V gives CDR1 SGHRS, CDR2 YFSETQ. The length of the CDR3 is 14 residues. V lost 4 bases and J 1 base, leaving 8 bases between the germline ends. CDR3 DNA: TGCGCCAGCAGCCTGACAGGGAACACCGGGGAGCTGTTTTTT. Protein product: CASSLTGNTGELFF.

There are a few counts of this clonotype. The chain carries TRBV7-9 and TRBJ1-1; 10 nucleotides line up with TRBD1. This CDR3 contains 15 residues. Looked up from germline, CDR1 is SEHNR and CDR2 is FQNEAQ (reference sequence). The ends lost 1 base at V and 4 bases at J; junction bases unmatched: 3. The CDR3: CASSLEGTGATEAFF. Here the CDR3 DNA reads TGTGCCAGCAGCTTAGAGGGGACAGGGGCCACTGAAGCTTTCTTT.

Only a few counts were recorded for this clonotype. This CDR3 reads CASSAAGGRPDTQYF. As DNA, the CDR3 is TGCGCCAGCAGCGCGGCGGGGGGGCGACCAGATACGCAGTATTTT. The V and J genes are TRBV5-1 and TRBJ2-3; 9 bases line up with TRBD2. After removal of 4 bases from V and 4 bases from J, the junction contained 7 bases not matched to a gene. Germline V lookup: CDR1 SGHRS, CDR2 YFSETQ. The CDR3 runs 15 residues.

On this clonotype: One junction end disagrees with the germline gene, perhaps due to a read error. The J gene is TRBJ2-1, the V gene TRBV7-7, with D perhaps matching TRBD1 (5 bases). The CDR3 spans 13 residues. The germline V gene encodes CDR1 SSHAT and CDR2 FNYEAQ (reference sequence). The CDR3 DNA reads TGTGCTAGCAGCTTAGCAGGGTCCGATGAGCAGTTCTTC. Translation gives CASSLAGSDEQFF.

This chain links TRBV6-5 with TRBJ2-3; 10 bases fit TRBD1. Looked up from germline, CDR1 is MNHEY and CDR2 is SVGAGI. This CDR3 is 11 amino acids long. J was trimmed by 14 bases and V by 6 bases; bases with no gene match: 5. CDR3 bases: TGTGCCAGCAGCACCGGGACAGGGGTGTATTTT. Translated: CASSTGTGVYF.

The chain carries TRBV6-5 and TRBJ1-2; D uncertain. The CDR3 covers 15 residues. Trimming pared 2 bases from V and 6 bases from J, leaving 16 bases between. Germline-derived CDR1 and CDR2 are MNHEY and SVGAGI. CDR3 DNA sequence: TGTGCCAGCAGTTACCTGCCGGGTAGTCCGGATGGCTACACCTTC. Encoded protein: CASSYLPGSPDGYTF.

The chain couples TRBV30 to TRBJ1-1; 10 nucleotides agree with TRBD1. J was trimmed by 3 bases and V by 3 bases; bases with no gene match: 4. CDR3 length: 14 amino acids. Germline lookup yields CDR1 GTSNPN and CDR2 SVGIG (reference sequence). CDR3 loop: CAWSQGQGHTEAFF. The CDR3 nucleotides read TGTGCCTGGAGCCAGGGACAGGGGCACACTGAAGCTTTCTTT.